The clone carrying this TCR beta chain appeared many times. This sample was included in a study of cytomegalovirus exposure and HLA in healthy donors. CDR1 is LNHDA and CDR2 is SQIVND in the germline V gene (reference sequence). Trimming removed 2 bases from V and 7 bases from J, with 21 bases in between. The CDR3 totals 18 residues. PCR amplification relied on 60 Vbeta primers (plus 13 Jbeta primers). The protocol was immunoSEQ multiplex PCR, while the TCRdb copy is restricted to in-frame clones and leaves out a portion. The top ten hold around 6.5% of the sample, which has approximately 33,000 clones, about half seen once.

This sequence was found in a woman aged 40 to 55 in good health and CMV-seropositive. The rearrangement links TRBV19 to TRBJ1-6, with D possibly matching TRBD1 (6 bases). The sequenced sample was PBMCs. The CDR3 DNA is TGTGCCAGTAGTATAATCGTGGGCAGCCGGCAGGGGAATTCACCCCTCCACTTT. This translates into CASSIIVGSRQGNSPLHF.